The 24 T cell receptor beta chains below were found in one sample sequenced in a study of cytomegalovirus exposure and HLA in healthy donors. The PCR was carried out with 60 Vbeta primers and 13 Jbeta primers. Only in-frame clones appear in the TCRdb table, and some are missing; sequencing was by immunoSEQ multiplex PCR. The sample lists around 200,000 clones; over 65% were seen once. The sample consisted of PBMCs. The receptors originated from a middle-aged man in good health and CMV-seronegative.

The chain has TRBV28 and TRBJ1-4, with a tentative D call TRBD1 (6 bases). The length of the CDR3 is 14 residues. V was clipped by 4 bases and J by 8 bases, with 14 bases between them. Germline V gene data show CDR1 as MDHEN and CDR2 as SYDVKM. CDR3: CASSSGGAGEKLFF. For the CDR3, the DNA is TGTGCCAGCAGTTCGGGGGGCGCGGGAGAAAAACTGTTTTTT.

The chain recombines TRBV13 with TRBJ2-1; perhaps TRBD2 as D (6 bases). Trimming removed 7 bases at V and 4 bases at J, with 17 bases between. The CDR3 runs to 15 residues. The germline V gene encodes CDR1 PRHDT and CDR2 FYEKMQ (reference sequence). This CDR3 reads CASTPPAGPYNEQFF. The CDR3 DNA reads as TGTGCCAGCACGCCCCCTGCGGGGCCATACAATGAGCAGTTCTTC.

The V call is TRBV5-6, the J call TRBJ1-2, with unresolved D. Germline CDR1 reads SGHDT; CDR2 reads YYEEEE. There are 15 residues in the CDR3. Trimming removed 0 bases at V and 0 bases at J, with 9 bases between. The CDR3 DNA reads as TGTGCCAGCAGCTTGGAGCCCACAGCTAACTATGGCTACACCTTC. Amino acid sequence: CASSLEPTANYGYTF.

The rearrangement links TRBV5-4 to TRBJ1-1, with TRBD1 matching 7 bases. This CDR3 is 14 amino acids long. In germline, CDR1 is SGHNT, CDR2 YYREEE (reference sequence). After removal of 7 bases from V and 8 bases from J, the junction contained 14 bases not matched to a gene. CDR3 in amino acids: CASAPAPPGQEAFF. The CDR3 nucleotides read TGTGCCAGCGCCCCTGCTCCCCCGGGACAGGAAGCTTTCTTT.

The DNA for the CDR3 is TGTGCCAGCAGTTCGACTAGGGGCACCTACGAGCAGTACTTC. This codes for CASSSTRGTYEQYF. V is TRBV6-6 and J is TRBJ2-7, with D perhaps matching TRBD2 (6 bases). The CDR3 sequence is 14 residues long. Trimming took off 4 bases at V and 2 bases at J, with 12 bases between the two ends. Germline V gene sequence: CDR1 MNHNY, CDR2 SVGAGI (reference sequence).

The chain recombines TRBV6-4 with TRBJ1-3; D not resolved. Between the trimmed V and J ends, which lost 2 bases and 0 bases, there was a span of 23 bases. Germline V gene data show CDR1 as MRHNA and CDR2 as SNTAGT. The CDR3 totals 20 residues. The DNA for the CDR3 is TGTGCCAGCAGTGACGAAAGGGAGGCGAGCCGACGGCCCTCTGGAAACACCATATATTTT. It codes for CASSDEREASRRPSGNTIYF.

The chain has TRBV6-1 and TRBJ1-2, with D maybe TRBD1 (5 bases). Trimming cost V 2 bases and J 9 bases, with 7 bases left between them. This CDR3 has 11 amino acids. Per the germline V gene, CDR1 is MNHNS and CDR2 is SASEGT. In nucleotides, the CDR3 is TGTGCCAGCAGTGAAAACAGGCGCTACACCTTC. Translating gives CASSENRRYTF.

Of note for this clone: One junction end disagrees with the germline gene, perhaps due to a read error. The chain uses TRBV7-9 and TRBJ2-1; 10 nucleotides agree with TRBD2. Germline loops: CDR1 SEHNR, CDR2 FQNEAQ (reference sequence). The CDR3 runs 16 residues. The CDR3 loop reads CSSSLRSSGGSNEQFF. CDR3 in DNA: TGTTCCAGCAGCTTACGTTCTAGCGGGGGAAGTAATGAGCAGTTCTTC.

The rearrangement links TRBV6-5 to TRBJ2-7, with 14 bases lining up with TRBD2. Germline lookup yields CDR1 MNHEY and CDR2 SVGAGI. The junction had 3 bases not matched to a gene; V was cut back by 3 bases and J by 2 bases. This CDR3 contains 16 residues. CDR3 bases: TGTGCCAGCAGTTATCGGGGACTAGCGGGGGCCTACGAGCAGTACTTC. Translating gives CASSYRGLAGAYEQYF.

The chain has TRBV19 and TRBJ1-1, with D unresolved. Trimming cost V 5 bases and J 8 bases, with 18 bases left between them. The CDR3 covers 14 residues. Per germline, CDR1 LNHDA and CDR2 SQIVND (reference sequence). The CDR3: CASSSFRHHIEAFF. As DNA, the CDR3 is TGTGCCAGTAGTTCATTTCGACACCATATAGAAGCTTTCTTT.

CDR3 in amino acids: CASGSGQQETQYF. Here the CDR3 DNA reads TGTGCTAGTGGTTCGGGACAGCAAGAGACCCAGTACTTC. The chain has TRBV12-5 and TRBJ2-5, with 7 positions matching TRBD1. The trim removed 4 bases at V and 2 bases at J, leaving 1 base unmatched. CDR1 and CDR2 from the germline V gene are LGHNT and FRNRAP. This CDR3 region has 13 residues.

The chain combines TRBV27 with TRBJ2-1; TRBD2 matches at 7 bases. The CDR3 is 17 amino acids. Trimming at V came to 2 bases and at J to 0 bases, leaving 7 bases not matched to a gene. The germline gives CDR1 MNHEY, CDR2 SMNVEV (reference sequence). The CDR3 loop reads CASSLGGLSSSYNEQFF. CDR3 nucleotide sequence: TGTGCCAGCAGTTTAGGGGGACTATCTAGCTCCTACAATGAGCAGTTCTTC.

The chain is built from TRBV7-9 and TRBJ2-7; D is possibly TRBD2 (5 bases). CDR3 size: 12 residues. Germline lookup yields CDR1 SEHNR and CDR2 FQNEAQ (reference sequence). Trimming took 6 bases from V and 5 from J, leaving 11 bases between them. CDR3 sequence (DNA): TGTGCCAGCAGTCCAGAGGGCGACGAGCAGTACTTC. Translated: CASSPEGDEQYF.

The V gene is TRBV4-1, the J gene TRBJ1-1; possible D gene TRBD1, 5 bases. Germline V lookup: CDR1 MGHRA, CDR2 YSYEKL. This CDR3 has 14 amino acids. V was shortened by 3 bases and J by 0 bases, with 8 bases between the two germline ends. CDR3 region: CASSQGGMNTEAFF. The CDR3 region has the DNA TGCGCCAGCAGCCAGGGGGGGATGAACACTGAAGCTTTCTTT.

The chain is built from TRBV28 and TRBJ1-6; D not certain. Germline CDR1 MDHEN, CDR2 SYDVKM. This CDR3 contains 18 residues. The ends were cut back, 3 bases at V and 0 bases at J, with 15 bases in the middle. For the CDR3, the DNA is TGTGCCAGCAGTTTGGGCAGTTTCATGAGCTCCTATAATTCACCCCTCCACTTT. This codes for CASSLGSFMSSYNSPLHF.

This clone was seen once. This sequence joins TRBV5-6 and TRBJ1-2; 10 bases agree with TRBD1. This CDR3 is built from 15 residues. J lost 4 bases, V lost 3 bases, and 6 bases had no gene match. The germline CDR1 and CDR2 sequences are SGHDT and YYEEEE. CDR3 nucleotide sequence: TGTGCCAGCAGCTCACTCCGGGACAGGGGCTATGGCTACACCTTC. This encodes CASSSLRDRGYGYTF.

The chain combines TRBV9 with TRBJ2-1; TRBD2 agrees at 7 bases. CDR3 length: 14 residues. J gave up 5 bases and V 0 bases, and 2 bases lay outside the gene matches. Germline V gives CDR1 SGDLS, CDR2 YYNGEE. Here the CDR3 reads CASSVGGGDNEQFF. Here the CDR3 DNA reads TGTGCCAGCAGCGTAGGCGGGGGAGACAATGAGCAGTTCTTC.

This rearrangement joins TRBV15 to TRBJ2-1; 9 bases line up with TRBD1. The V and J ends lost 4 bases and 9 bases, in that order; junction bases with no gene match: 7. The CDR3 contains 14 residues. Germline loops: CDR1 LNHNV, CDR2 YYDKDF (reference sequence). The DNA of the CDR3 is TGTGCCACCAGCACCCTGGACAGGGGAACTGAGCAGTTCTTC. It is translated as CATSTLDRGTEQFF. Looking up the rest from reference TRBV15 and TRBJ2-1 gives the full variable domain: DAMVIQNPRYQVTQFGKPVTLSCSQTLNHNVMYWYQQKSSQAPKLLFHYYDKDFNNEADTPDNFQSRRPNTSFCFLDIRSPGLGDTAMYLCATSTLDRGTEQFFGPGTRLTVL.

This clone has a handful of counts. The CDR3 DNA follows: TGTGCCAGCAGCAACGCAGAAGATTGGTACACTGAAGCTTTCTTT. As protein: CASSNAEDWYTEAFF. The rearrangement joins TRBV7-9 to TRBJ1-1; no firm D call. This CDR3 spans 15 amino acids. Germline V CDR1 and CDR2: SEHNR, FQNEAQ (reference sequence). V lost 5 bases to trimming and J lost 3 bases, with 16 bases between them.

The chain is built from TRBV28 and TRBJ1-2, with D maybe TRBD1 (5 bases). The CDR3 is 14 residues long. Per germline, CDR1 MDHEN and CDR2 SYDVKM. Deletions cut 2 bases from V and 7 bases from J, with 14 bases between. For the CDR3, the DNA is TGTGCCAGCAGTTTAAGCAGGGTAGAGCGTGGCTACACCTTC. It specifies CASSLSRVERGYTF.

The chain couples TRBV5-8 to TRBJ1-1; D call uncertain. The CDR3 is 13 residues long. Trimming cost V 0 bases and J 3 bases, with 6 bases left between them. Per the germline V gene, CDR1 is SGHTS and CDR2 is YDEGEE. The CDR3 region is CASSLEEDTEAFF. In nucleotides, the CDR3 is TGTGCCAGCAGCTTGGAAGAGGACACTGAAGCTTTCTTT.

In its sample, this clone was seen a few times. V and J are TRBV27 and TRBJ1-2; no clear D. The CDR3 covers 14 residues. Per germline, CDR1 MNHEY and CDR2 SMNVEV (reference sequence). With 5 bases removed from V and 5 bases from J, the gap between germline ends came to 15 bases. The CDR3 coding sequence is TGTGCCAGCAGTCGCTTGGGGAGTACTTATGGCTACACCTTC. Translated: CASSRLGSTYGYTF.

The chain joins TRBV5-6 to TRBJ1-1; TRBD1 agrees at 7 bases. This CDR3 is built from 14 residues. Germline V gene lookup returns CDR1 SGHDT and CDR2 YYEEEE. V trimming: 2 bases; J trimming: 5 bases; junction bases outside the gene matches: 6. CDR3 region: CASSLQGRDTEAFF. The CDR3 DNA reads TGTGCCAGCAGCTTACAGGGGAGAGATACTGAAGCTTTCTTT.

This clone was seen once. The V and J genes are TRBV4-1 and TRBJ2-5, with 7 nucleotides matching TRBD2. Germline assignment: CDR1 MGHRA and CDR2 YSYEKL. CDR3 length: 15 residues. V lost 3 bases, J lost 5 bases, and 9 bases stayed unmatched. Written as DNA, the CDR3 is TGCGCCAGCAGCCACCTAGCGGACCCCCGGGAGACCCAGTACTTC. This gives the protein CASSHLADPRETQYF.